The sequence of this T cell receptor (beta chain) was determined in a study of response to subunit inactivated influenza vaccine. Each CDR3 protein is one row after TCRdb ran MiXCR on the RT-PCR reads. The sample contains fewer than 550,000 distinct CDR3 sequences, 25% of which appear only once. This material consisted of CD4+ T cells sorted from PBMCs, taken 5 days after vaccination. The origin of this receptor is a man in his fifties or sixties who received an inactivated influenza vaccine.

The CDR3 spells CASSVGRLTSGANVLTF. The CDR3 DNA reads as TGTGCCAGCAGCGTAGGTAGGCTAACCTCTGGGGCCAACGTCCTGACTTTC. The chain employs TRBV9 and TRBJ2-6, with D unresolved. CDR3 length equals 17 residues. Germline V gene lookup returns CDR1 SGDLS and CDR2 YYNGEE. V lost 0 bases and J 0 bases, leaving 10 bases between the germline ends.